The source of this T cell receptor beta chain is a study of CD8+CD57+ T cells in acquired aplastic anemia. This clonotype was counted at least ten times. The template used for profiling TCR beta VDJ and CDR3 was genomic DNA. TCRdb redid the calling of the reads with MiXCR, one entry per CDR3 protein. The sample has under 150,000 distinct CDR3 sequences; less than 50% are singletons. Those patients picked for sequencing had displayed CD8+CD57+ cell expansion on flow cytometry. V lost 7 bases, J lost 9 bases, and 13 bases stayed unmatched. The CDR3 spans 14 residues. CDR1 and CDR2 (germline): DFQATT, SNEGSKA (reference sequence).

The rearrangement joins TRBV20-1 to TRBJ2-5, with 11 nucleotides matching TRBD2. The sequence was collected from a human donor with aplastic anemia. The sequenced sample consisted of sorted CD4+, CD8+, or CD8+CD57+ T cells (not recorded which) from PBMCs. The CDR3: CSGQLAGGRGSQYF. As DNA, the CDR3 is TGCAGTGGGCAGCTAGCGGGGGGCCGGGGGTCCCAGTACTTC.